Each of the 7 T cell receptor beta chains below was sequenced from the same sample in a study of T cell responses to AZD1222 COVID-19 vaccine. TCRdb's table, derived via immunoSEQ multiplex PCR, lists solely in-frame clones and lacks some. Here the sample spans around 150,000 clones, approximately 91% being singletons. The sample in question was peripheral blood, obtained on day 0 of AZD1222 vaccination. The receptors stem from an adult in good health.

The chain links TRBV6-5 to TRBJ1-2; D is ambiguous. The CDR3 loop spans 14 amino acids. Per the germline V gene, CDR1 is MNHEY and CDR2 is SVGAGI. The ends were cut back, 4 bases at V and 2 bases at J, with 11 bases in the middle. In DNA, the CDR3 is TGTGCCAGCAGTTCCCTGGAGCTGAACTATGGCTACACCTTC. Translating gives CASSSLELNYGYTF.

The chain uses TRBV5-1 and TRBJ1-6, with a possible D match to TRBD1 (5 bases). CDR1 and CDR2 from the germline V gene are SGHRS and YFSETQ. Trimming cost V 6 bases and J 4 bases, with 14 bases left between them. This CDR3 is built from 15 residues. CDR3 sequence reads: CASNSGTDYNSPLHF. CDR3 sequence (DNA): TGCGCCAGCAACTCCGGGACGGATTATAATTCACCCCTCCACTTT.

The V and J genes are TRBV7-2 and TRBJ2-3, with 8 positions matching TRBD2. V lost 6 bases and J lost 6; bases outside the gene matches: 11. Germline V gene sequence: CDR1 SGHTA, CDR2 FQGNSA. The CDR3 is made up of 15 amino acids. The CDR3, as DNA: TGTGCCAGCAGACCCCCGGGGGGGGGTCTCGATACGCAGTATTTT. Translation gives CASRPPGGGLDTQYF.

This clone has a handful of counts. The rearrangement uses TRBV27 and TRBJ2-2; no reliable D call. Germline loops: CDR1 MNHEY, CDR2 SMNVEV (reference sequence). The CDR3 is made up of 15 amino acids. The V gene lost 5 bases and the J gene lost 1 base, with 11 bases spanning the gap. The CDR3 is CASSLTVLNTGELFF. CDR3 in DNA: TGTGCCAGCAGTCTCACCGTTTTGAACACCGGGGAGCTGTTTTTT.

The chain is built from TRBV5-4 and TRBJ2-1, with a weak D call TRBD1 (7 bases). This CDR3 spans 14 amino acids. The V gene's germline CDR1 is SGHNT and CDR2 YYREEE (reference sequence). V shed 0 bases and J shed 9 bases, with 13 bases lying between them. CDR3 in amino acids: CASSLAGRGAEQFF. In nucleotides, the CDR3 is TGTGCCAGCAGCTTGGCGGGCAGGGGGGCTGAGCAGTTCTTC.

V and J are TRBV4-3 and TRBJ2-7; 7 bases agree with TRBD2. Trimming cost V 0 bases and J 1 base; bases outside gene matches: 15. This CDR3 has 19 amino acids. Looked up from germline, CDR1 is LGHNA and CDR2 is YSLEER. CDR3 sequence: CASSQDGGFSGSISYEQYF. The CDR3 DNA is TGCGCCAGCAGCCAAGATGGCGGGTTTAGCGGGTCTATTTCCTACGAGCAGTACTTC.

This chain links TRBV19 with TRBJ1-2; D is undetermined. In germline, CDR1 is LNHDA, CDR2 SQIVND (reference sequence). The CDR3 is made up of 15 amino acids. Deletions cut 5 bases from V and 2 bases from J, with 15 bases between. CDR3 region: CASSPGRQPNYGYTF. In DNA, the CDR3 is TGTGCCAGTAGTCCAGGACGACAACCCAACTATGGCTACACCTTC.